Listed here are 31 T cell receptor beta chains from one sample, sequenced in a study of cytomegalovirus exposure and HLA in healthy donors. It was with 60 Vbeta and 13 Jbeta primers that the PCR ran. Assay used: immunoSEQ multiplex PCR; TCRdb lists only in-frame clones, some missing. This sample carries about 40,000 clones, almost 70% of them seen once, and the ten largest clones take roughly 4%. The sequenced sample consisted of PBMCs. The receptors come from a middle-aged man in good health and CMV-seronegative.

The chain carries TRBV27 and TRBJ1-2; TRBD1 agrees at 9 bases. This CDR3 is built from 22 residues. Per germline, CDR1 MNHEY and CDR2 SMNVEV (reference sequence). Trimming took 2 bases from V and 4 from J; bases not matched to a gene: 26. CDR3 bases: TGTGCCAGCAGTTTACTAATCCCCGCGAAAACTCCCCGGGACAGGGAATTCTATGGCTACACCTTC. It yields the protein CASSLLIPAKTPRDREFYGYTF.

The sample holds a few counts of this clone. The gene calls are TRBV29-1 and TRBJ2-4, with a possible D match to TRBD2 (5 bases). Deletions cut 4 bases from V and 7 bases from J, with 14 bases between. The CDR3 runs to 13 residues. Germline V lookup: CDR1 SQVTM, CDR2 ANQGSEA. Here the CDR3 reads CSVGFSGGNIQYF. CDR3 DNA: TGCAGCGTTGGGTTCTCCGGCGGGAACATTCAGTACTTC.

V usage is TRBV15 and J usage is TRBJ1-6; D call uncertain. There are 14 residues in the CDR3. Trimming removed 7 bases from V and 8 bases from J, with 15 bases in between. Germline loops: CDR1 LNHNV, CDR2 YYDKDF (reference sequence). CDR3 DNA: TGTGCCACCAAAGGAGGGTATGAGGATTCACCCCTCCACTTT. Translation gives CATKGGYEDSPLHF.

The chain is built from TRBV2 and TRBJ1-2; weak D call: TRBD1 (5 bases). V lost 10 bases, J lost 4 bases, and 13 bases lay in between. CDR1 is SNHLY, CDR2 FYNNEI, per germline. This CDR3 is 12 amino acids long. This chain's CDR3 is CATTGVAYGYTF. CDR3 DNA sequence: TGTGCCACCACGGGGGTGGCCTATGGCTACACCTTC.

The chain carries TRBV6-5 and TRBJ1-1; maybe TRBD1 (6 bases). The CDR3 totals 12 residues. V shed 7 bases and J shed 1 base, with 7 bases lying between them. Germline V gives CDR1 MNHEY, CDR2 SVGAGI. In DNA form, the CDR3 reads TGTGCCAGCAAGGGACAGAACACTGAAGCTTTCTTT. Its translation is CASKGQNTEAFF.

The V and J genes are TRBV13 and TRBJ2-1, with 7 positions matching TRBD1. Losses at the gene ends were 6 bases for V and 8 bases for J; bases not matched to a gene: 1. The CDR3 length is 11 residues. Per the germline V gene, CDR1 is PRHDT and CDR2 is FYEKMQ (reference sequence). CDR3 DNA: TGTGCCAGCAGAGGGGGCGATGAGCAGTTCTTC. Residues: CASRGGDEQFF.

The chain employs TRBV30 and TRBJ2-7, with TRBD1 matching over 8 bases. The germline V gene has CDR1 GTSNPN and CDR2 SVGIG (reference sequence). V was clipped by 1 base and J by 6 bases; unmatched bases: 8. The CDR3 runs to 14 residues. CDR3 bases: TGTGCCTGGAGTGCCTCGGGCAGGGGGCTCGAGCAGTACTTC. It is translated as CAWSASGRGLEQYF.

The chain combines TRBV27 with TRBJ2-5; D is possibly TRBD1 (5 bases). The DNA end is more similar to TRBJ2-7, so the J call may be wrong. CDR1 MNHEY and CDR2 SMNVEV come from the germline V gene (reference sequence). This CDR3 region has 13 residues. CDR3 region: CASSLQGSYEQYF. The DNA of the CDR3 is TGTGCCAGCAGTTTACAGGGTTCCTACGAGCAGTACTTC.

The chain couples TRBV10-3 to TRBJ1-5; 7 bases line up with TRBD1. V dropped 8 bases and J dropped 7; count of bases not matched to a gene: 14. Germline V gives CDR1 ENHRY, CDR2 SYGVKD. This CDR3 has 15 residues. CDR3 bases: TGTGCCATCGGTCGAACAGGGGACCGGAAACAGCCCCAGCATTTT. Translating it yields CAIGRTGDRKQPQHF.

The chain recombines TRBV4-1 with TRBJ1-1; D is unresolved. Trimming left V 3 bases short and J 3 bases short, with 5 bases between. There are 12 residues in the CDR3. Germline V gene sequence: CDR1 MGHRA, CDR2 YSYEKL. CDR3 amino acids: CASSHGDTEAFF. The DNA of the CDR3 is TGCGCCAGCAGCCATGGAGACACTGAAGCTTTCTTT.

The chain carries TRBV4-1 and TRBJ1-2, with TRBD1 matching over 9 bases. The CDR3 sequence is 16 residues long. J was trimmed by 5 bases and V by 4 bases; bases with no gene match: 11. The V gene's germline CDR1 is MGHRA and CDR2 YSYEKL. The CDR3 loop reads CASSPGGLQGAYGYTF. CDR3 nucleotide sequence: TGCGCCAGCAGCCCCGGCGGATTACAGGGGGCTTATGGCTACACCTTC.

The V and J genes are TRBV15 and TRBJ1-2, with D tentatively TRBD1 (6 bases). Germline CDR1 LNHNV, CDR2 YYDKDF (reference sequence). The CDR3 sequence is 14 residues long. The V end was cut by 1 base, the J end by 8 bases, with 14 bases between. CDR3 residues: CATSRVGAGEGYTF. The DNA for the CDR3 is TGTGCCACCAGCAGAGTGGGGGCGGGAGAAGGCTACACCTTC.

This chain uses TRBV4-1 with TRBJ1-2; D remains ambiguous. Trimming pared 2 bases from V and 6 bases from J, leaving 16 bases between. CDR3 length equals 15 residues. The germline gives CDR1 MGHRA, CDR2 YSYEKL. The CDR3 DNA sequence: TGCGCCAGCAGCCAAATATGGCAGCCGCGGGATGGCTACACCTTC. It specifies CASSQIWQPRDGYTF.

The CDR3 protein is CASSRGTSSGPGTQYF. Written as DNA, the CDR3 is TGTGCCAGCAGCCGGGGGACTAGCTCGGGACCGGGGACCCAGTACTTC. This rearrangement joins TRBV7-9 to TRBJ2-5; 9 nucleotides match TRBD2. The germline CDR1 and CDR2 sequences are SEHNR and FQNEAQ (reference sequence). Trimming at V came to 5 bases and at J to 7 bases, leaving 14 bases not matched to a gene. The CDR3 loop spans 16 amino acids.

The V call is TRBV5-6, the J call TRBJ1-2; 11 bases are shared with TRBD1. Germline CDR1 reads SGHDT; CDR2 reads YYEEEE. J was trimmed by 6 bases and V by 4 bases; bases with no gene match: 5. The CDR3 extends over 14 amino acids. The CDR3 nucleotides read TGTGCCAGCAGCCAAGGGACAGGGGGTCATGGCTACACCTTC. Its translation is CASSQGTGGHGYTF.

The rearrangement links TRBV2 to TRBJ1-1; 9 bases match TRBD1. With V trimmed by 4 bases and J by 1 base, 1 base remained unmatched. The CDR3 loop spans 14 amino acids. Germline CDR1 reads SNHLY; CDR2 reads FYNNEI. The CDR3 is CASSGQGGNTEAFF. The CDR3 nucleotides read TGTGCCAGCAGTGGACAGGGGGGGAACACTGAAGCTTTCTTT.

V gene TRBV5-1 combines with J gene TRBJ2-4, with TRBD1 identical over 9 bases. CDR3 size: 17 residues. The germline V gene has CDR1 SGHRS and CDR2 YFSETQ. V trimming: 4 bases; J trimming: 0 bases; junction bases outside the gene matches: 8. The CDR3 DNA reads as TGCGCCAGCAGCCCAGGGACAGGGATTTTAGCCAAAAACATTCAGTACTTC. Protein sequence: CASSPGTGILAKNIQYF.

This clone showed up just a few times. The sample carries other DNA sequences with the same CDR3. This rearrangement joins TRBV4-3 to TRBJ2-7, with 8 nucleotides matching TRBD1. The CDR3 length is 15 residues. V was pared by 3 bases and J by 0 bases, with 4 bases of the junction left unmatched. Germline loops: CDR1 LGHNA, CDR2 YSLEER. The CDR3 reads CASSHSGTGSYEQYF. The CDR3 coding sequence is TGCGCCAGCAGCCATTCGGGGACAGGCTCCTACGAGCAGTACTTC.

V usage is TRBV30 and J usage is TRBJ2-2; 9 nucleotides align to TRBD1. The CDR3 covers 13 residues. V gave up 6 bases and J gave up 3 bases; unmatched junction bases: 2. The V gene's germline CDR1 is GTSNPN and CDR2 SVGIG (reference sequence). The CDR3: CACDRGDTGELFF. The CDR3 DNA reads TGTGCCTGCGACAGGGGGGACACCGGGGAGCTGTTTTTT.

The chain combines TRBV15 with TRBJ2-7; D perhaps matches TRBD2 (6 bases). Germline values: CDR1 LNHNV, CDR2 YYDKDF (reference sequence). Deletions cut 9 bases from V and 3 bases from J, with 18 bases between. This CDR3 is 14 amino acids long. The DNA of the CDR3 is TGTGCCACATCCATCGGGGGAGATTTCTACGAGCAGTACTTC. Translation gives CATSIGGDFYEQYF.

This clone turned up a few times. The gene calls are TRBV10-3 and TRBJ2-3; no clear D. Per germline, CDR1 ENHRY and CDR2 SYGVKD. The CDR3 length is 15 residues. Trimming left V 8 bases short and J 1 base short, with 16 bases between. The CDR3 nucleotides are TGTGCCATCGCCGGCTGGGCAGGCGGCACAGATACGCAGTATTTT. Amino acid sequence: CAIAGWAGGTDTQYF.

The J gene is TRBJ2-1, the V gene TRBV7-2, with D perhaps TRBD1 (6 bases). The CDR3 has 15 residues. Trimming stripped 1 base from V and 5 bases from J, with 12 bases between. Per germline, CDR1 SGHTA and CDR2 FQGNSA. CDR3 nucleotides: TGTGCCAGCAGCTTAGGGGGGCTTGCGAACAATGAGCAGTTCTTC. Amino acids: CASSLGGLANNEQFF.

CDR3 residues: CASRIPGSYEQYF. CDR3 bases: TGTGCCAGCAGGATCCCCGGCTCCTACGAGCAGTACTTC. The chain carries TRBV7-2 and TRBJ2-7; D is uncertain. The germline V and J ends were trimmed by 6 bases and 0 bases, with 9 bases remaining between them. Germline V CDR1 and CDR2: SGHTA, FQGNSA. The CDR3 spans 13 residues. Variable domain in full (rest from reference TRBV7-2 and TRBJ2-7): GAGVSQSPSNKVTEKGKDVELRCDPISGHTALYWYRQSLGQGLEFLIYFQGNSAPDKSGLPSDRFSAERTGGSVSTLTIQRTQQEDSAVYLCASRIPGSYEQYFGPGTRLTVT.

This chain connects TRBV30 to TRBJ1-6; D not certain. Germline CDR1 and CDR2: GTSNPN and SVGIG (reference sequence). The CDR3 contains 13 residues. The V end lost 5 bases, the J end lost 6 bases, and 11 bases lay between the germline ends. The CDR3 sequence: CAWAPRLNSPLHF. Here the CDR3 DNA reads TGTGCCTGGGCGCCCCGACTTAATTCACCCCTCCACTTT.

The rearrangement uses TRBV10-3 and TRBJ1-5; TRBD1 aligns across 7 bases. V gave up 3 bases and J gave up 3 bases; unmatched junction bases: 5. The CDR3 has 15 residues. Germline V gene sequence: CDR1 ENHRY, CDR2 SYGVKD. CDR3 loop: CAISDWQGDNQPQHF. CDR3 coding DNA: TGTGCCATCAGTGATTGGCAGGGGGACAATCAGCCCCAGCATTTT.

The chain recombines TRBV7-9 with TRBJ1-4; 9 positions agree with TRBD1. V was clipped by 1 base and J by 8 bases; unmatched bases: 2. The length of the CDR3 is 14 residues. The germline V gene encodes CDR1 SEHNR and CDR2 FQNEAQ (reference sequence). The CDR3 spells CASSLGDREEKLFF. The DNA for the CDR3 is TGTGCCAGCAGCTTAGGGGACAGGGAAGAAAAACTGTTTTTT.

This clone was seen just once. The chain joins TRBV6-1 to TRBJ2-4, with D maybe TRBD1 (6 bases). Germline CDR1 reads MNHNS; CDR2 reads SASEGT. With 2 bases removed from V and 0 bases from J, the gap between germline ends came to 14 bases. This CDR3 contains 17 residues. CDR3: CASSEYRTALAKNIQYF. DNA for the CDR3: TGTGCCAGCAGTGAATATCGGACAGCTCTAGCCAAAAACATTCAGTACTTC.

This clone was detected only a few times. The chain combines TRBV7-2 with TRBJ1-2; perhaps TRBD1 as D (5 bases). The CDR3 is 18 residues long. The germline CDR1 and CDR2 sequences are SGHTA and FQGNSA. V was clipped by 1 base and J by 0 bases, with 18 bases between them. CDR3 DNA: TGTGCCAGCAGCTTAGGTGGGCAGGGCATAACCACTAACTATGGCTACACCTTC. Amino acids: CASSLGGQGITTNYGYTF.

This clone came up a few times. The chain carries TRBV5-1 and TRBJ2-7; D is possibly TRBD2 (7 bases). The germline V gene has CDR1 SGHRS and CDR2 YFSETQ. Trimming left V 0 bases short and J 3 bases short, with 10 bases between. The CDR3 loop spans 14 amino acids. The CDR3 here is CASSLAGGHYEQYF. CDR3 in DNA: TGCGCCAGCAGCTTGGCCGGGGGGCACTACGAGCAGTACTTC.

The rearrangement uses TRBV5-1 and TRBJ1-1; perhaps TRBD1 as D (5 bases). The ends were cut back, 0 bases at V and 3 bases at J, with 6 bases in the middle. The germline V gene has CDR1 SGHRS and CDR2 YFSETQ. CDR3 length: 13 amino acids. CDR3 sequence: CASSLGGDTEAFF. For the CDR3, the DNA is TGCGCCAGCAGCTTGGGGGGGGACACTGAAGCTTTCTTT.

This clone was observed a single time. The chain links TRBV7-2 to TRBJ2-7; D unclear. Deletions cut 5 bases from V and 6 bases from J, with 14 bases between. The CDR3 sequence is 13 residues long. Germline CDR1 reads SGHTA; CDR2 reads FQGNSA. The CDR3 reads CASSSFNPGEQYF. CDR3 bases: TGTGCCAGCAGCAGCTTTAACCCCGGCGAGCAGTACTTC.